This T cell receptor (beta chain) was identified during a study of T-cell memory formation after mild COVID-19. This clonotype came up once. A single record per CDR3 protein comes from TCRdb applying MiXCR to the 5' RACE reads. The top ten hold roughly 24% of the sample, which has over 150,000 distinct CDR3 sequences, over 20% seen once. Germline V gene lookup returns CDR1 SGHVS and CDR2 FNYEAQ. Trimming cost V 5 bases and J 4 bases, with 15 bases left between them. The CDR3 contains 14 residues. The sample was PBMCs or a T cell subset sorted from them (not recorded which). The sequence was obtained from an adult woman who had mild COVID-19 (a few samples of this study predate the infection). Cell type and time point are not known. The chain couples TRBV7-6 to TRBJ2-7; tentatively, D is TRBD1 (6 bases). The CDR3 nucleotides read TGTGCCAGCAGCCCAGGCGACAGGACATACGAGCAGTACTTC. It translates to CASSPGDRTYEQYF. Supplemented by reference TRBV7-6 and TRBJ2-7, the full variable domain reads GAGVSQSPRYKVTKRGQDVALRCDPISGHVSLYWYRQALGQGPEFLTYFNYEAQQDKSGLPNDRFSAERPEGSISTLTIQRTEQRDSAMYRCASSPGDRTYEQYFGPGTRLTVT.